Sequencing of this T cell receptor beta chain was carried out in a study of blood T cell repertoires in COVID-19. As for the study in general: Whether acute or convalescent, the COVID-19 samples came from the United States, Italy and Spain. PBMCs, B-cell-depleted T cells, or T cells were the source of the cDNA or gDNA that made up the material.

Authors' processing steps: Quantification of nucleated cells was approximated via reference gene primer amplification. Profiling relied on immunoSEQ multiplex PCR, and the TCRdb table lists in-frame clones only, not all of them. The V and J calls and the clone size are those of that table, but D and trimming were determined from the DNA. Among about 110,000 clones listed, around 80% were seen once. V lost 5 bases, J lost 3 bases, and 9 bases stayed unmatched. This CDR3 region has 15 residues. From germline, CDR1 is MNHEY and CDR2 SVGAGI. The chain uses TRBV6-5 and TRBJ2-7; 8 positions match TRBD1. This TCR derives from a man aged 70 or older with active or convalescent COVID-19. The sequenced sample consisted of peripheral blood. The CDR3 is CASSKVWTGSYEQYF. DNA of the CDR3: TGTGCCAGCAGTAAGGTCTGGACAGGGAGCTACGAGCAGTACTTC.